This T cell receptor beta chain was identified in a study of T-cell reconstitution after alpha-beta-depleted transplantation in children. Study results and limitations: Alpha-beta T cells about two months after transplant reportedly derived from several hundred expanded graft clones. Some patients' high day-60 TCRbeta diversity was attributed to recipient cells surviving conditioning. T cells produced anew were the main source of T-cell counts and diversity one year after transplant.

This CDR3 spans 17 amino acids. V lost 0 bases, J lost 0 bases, and 18 bases lay in between. CDR1 and CDR2 (germline): DFQATT, SNEGSKA (reference sequence). At least ten counts were recorded for this clonotype. Its target is not known. The authors prepared the TCRbeta library with unique molecular identifiers. TCRdb passed the PCR reads through MiXCR, listing each CDR3 protein once. The repertoire holds about 100,000 distinct CDR3 sequences, about 6.4% seen once, with approximately 25% in the top ten. The chain joins TRBV20-1 to TRBJ2-7, with a weak D call TRBD2 (6 bases). The sequences come from PBMCs, mostly from graft donor cells, collected 360 days after TCRalphabeta/CD19-depleted stem cell transplant. The TCR comes from a male patient between 2 and 15 years old who had a stem cell transplant for acute lymphoblastic leukemia, so the T cells may come from the graft donor. CDR3 amino acids: CSARDYKRAGFSYEQYF. CDR3 in DNA: TGCAGTGCTAGAGATTATAAGAGGGCGGGGTTCTCCTACGAGCAGTACTTC.